Sequencing of this TCR beta chain was carried out in a study of identical twins. Overall study findings and caveats: Modeled out-of-frame TCR alpha sharing in monozygotic twins fell below observed levels.

CDR3 size: 15 residues. Germline loops: CDR1 LGHDT, CDR2 YNNKEL (reference sequence). Trimming took off 7 bases at V and 0 bases at J, with 13 bases between the two ends. Template switching (which added a universal primer site) was used, and cDNA carried unique molecular identifiers. A single record per CDR3 protein comes from TCRdb applying MiXCR to the 5' RACE reads. The table records around 960,000 distinct CDR3 sequences, around an eighth of them present only once. This clonotype was counted ten times or more. Its antigen remains unknown. The same sample was also studied in work on yellow fever vaccine responses in identical twins.

The V and J genes are TRBV3-1 and TRBJ1-3; D uncertain. Sequencing was performed on PBMCs. The TCR sequence derives from a woman aged 18-29 years in good health. As DNA, the CDR3 is TGTGCCAGCAACCACTTTGAGGACTCTGGAAACACCATATATTTT. As protein: CASNHFEDSGNTIYF.